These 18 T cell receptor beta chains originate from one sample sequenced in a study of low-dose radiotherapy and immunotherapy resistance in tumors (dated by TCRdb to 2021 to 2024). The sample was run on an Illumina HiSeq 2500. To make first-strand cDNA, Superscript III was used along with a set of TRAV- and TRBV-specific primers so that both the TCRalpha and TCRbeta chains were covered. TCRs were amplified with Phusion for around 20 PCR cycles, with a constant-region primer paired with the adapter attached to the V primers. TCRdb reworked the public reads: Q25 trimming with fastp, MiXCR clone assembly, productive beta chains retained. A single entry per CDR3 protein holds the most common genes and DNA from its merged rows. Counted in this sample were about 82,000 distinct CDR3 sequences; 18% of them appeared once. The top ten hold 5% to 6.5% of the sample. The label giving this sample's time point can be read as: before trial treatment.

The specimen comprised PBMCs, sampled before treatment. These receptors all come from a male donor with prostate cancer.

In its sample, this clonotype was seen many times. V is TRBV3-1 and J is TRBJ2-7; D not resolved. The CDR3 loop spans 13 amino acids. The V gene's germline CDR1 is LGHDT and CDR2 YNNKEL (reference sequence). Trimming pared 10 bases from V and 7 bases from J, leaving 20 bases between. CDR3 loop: CATPSTKAWEQYF. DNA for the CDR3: TGTGCCACGCCTTCTACTAAGGCGTGGGAGCAGTACTTC.

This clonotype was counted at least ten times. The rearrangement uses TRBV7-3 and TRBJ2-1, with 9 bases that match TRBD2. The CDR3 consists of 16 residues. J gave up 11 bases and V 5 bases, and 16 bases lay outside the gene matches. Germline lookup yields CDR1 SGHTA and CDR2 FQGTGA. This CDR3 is CASSAYGLAGLPQQFF. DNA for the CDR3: TGTGCCAGCAGCGCCTATGGGCTAGCGGGACTCCCACAGCAGTTCTTC.

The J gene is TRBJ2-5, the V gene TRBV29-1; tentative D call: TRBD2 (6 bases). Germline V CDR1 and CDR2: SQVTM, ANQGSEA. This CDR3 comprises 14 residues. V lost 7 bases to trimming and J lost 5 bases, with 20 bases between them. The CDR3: CSALLADRAETQYF. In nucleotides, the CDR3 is TGCAGCGCTCTACTAGCAGATCGTGCGGAGACCCAGTACTTC.

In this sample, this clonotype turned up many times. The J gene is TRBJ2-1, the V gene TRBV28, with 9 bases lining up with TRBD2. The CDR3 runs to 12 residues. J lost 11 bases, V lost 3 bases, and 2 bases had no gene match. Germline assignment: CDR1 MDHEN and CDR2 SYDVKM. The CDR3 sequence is CASSFSSGKQFF. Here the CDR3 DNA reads TGTGCCAGCAGTTTTTCTAGCGGGAAGCAGTTCTTC.

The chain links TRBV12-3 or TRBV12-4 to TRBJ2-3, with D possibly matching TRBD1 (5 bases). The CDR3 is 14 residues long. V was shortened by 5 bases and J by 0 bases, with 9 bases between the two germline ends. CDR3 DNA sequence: TGTGCCAGCAGTATTGACAGAAGCACAGATACGCAGTATTTT. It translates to CASSIDRSTDTQYF.

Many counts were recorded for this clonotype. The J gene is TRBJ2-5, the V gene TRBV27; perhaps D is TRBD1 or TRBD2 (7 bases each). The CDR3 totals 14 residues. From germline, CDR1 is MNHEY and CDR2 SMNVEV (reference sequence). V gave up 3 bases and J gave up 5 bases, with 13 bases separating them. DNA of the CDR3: TGTGCCAGCAGTTTCGGCAGGGGGGGGGAGACCCAGTACTTC. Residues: CASSFGRGGETQYF.

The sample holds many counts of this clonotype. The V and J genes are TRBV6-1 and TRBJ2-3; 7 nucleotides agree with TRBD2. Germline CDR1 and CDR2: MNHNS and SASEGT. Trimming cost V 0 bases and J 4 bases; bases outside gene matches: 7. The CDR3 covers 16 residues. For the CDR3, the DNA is TGTGCCAGCAGTGAAGCGCTTCGCGGGGGTGCAGATACGCAGTATTTT. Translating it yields CASSEALRGGADTQYF.

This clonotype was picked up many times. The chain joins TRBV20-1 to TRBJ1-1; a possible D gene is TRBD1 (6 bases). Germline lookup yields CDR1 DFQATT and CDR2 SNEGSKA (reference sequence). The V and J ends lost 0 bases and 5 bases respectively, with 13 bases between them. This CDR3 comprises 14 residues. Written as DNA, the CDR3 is TGCAGTGCTAGAGATGTGGGGGCGCGTACTGAAGCTTTCTTT. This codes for CSARDVGARTEAFF.

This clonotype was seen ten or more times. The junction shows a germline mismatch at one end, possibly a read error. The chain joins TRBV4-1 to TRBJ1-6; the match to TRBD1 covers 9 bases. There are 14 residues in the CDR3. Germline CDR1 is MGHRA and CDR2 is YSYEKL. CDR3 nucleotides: TGTGCCAGCAGCGAGGGACAGGGCGATTCACCCCTCCACTTT. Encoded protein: CASSEGQGDSPLHF.

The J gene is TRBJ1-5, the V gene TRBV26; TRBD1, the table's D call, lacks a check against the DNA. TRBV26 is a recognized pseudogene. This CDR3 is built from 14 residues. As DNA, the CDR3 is TGTGCCAGCACCCCGGGACAGGGGAATCAGCCCCAGCATTTT. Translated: CASTPGQGNQPQHF.

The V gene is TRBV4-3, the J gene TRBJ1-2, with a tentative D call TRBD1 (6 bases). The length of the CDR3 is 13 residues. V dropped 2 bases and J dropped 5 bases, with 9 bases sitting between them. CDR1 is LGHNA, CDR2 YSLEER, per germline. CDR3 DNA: TGCGCCAGCAGCCAAACCGGACAGTATGGCTACACCTTC. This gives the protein CASSQTGQYGYTF.

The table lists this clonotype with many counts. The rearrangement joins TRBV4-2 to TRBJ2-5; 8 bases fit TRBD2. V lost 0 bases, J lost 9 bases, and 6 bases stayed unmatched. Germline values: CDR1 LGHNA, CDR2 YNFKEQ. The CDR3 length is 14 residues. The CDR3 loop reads CASSQEVREGAQYF. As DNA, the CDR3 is TGTGCCAGCAGCCAAGAAGTCCGGGAGGGGGCCCAGTACTTC.

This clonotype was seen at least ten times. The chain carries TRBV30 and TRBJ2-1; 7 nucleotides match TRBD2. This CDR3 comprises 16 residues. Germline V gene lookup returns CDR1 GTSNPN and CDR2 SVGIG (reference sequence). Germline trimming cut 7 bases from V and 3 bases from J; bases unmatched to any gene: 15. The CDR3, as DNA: TGTGCCTCTACTGGACGGGGGAGGGCCGACTACAATGAGCAGTTCTTC. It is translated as CASTGRGRADYNEQFF.

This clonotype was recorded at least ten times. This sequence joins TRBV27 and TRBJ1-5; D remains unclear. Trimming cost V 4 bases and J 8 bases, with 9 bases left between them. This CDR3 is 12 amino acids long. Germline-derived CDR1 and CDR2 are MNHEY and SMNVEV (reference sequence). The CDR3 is CASSSPGEPQHF. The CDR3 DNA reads TGTGCCAGCAGTTCCCCAGGAGAGCCCCAGCATTTT.

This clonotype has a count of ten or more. CDR3 region: CASSTGTSTDTQYF. The CDR3 nucleotides are TGCGCCAGCAGCACCGGGACTAGCACAGATACGCAGTATTTT. The chain has TRBV5-1 and TRBJ2-3, with a tentative D call TRBD2 (6 bases). CDR1 and CDR2 from the germline V gene are SGHRS and YFSETQ. The CDR3 extends over 14 amino acids. Between the trimmed V and J ends, which lost 4 bases and 0 bases, there was a span of 9 bases.

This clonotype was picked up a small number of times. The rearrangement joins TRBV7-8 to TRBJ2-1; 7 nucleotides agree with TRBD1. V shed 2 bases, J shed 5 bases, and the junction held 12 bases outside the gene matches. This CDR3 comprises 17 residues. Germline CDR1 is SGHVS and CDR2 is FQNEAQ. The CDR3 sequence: CASSLTRQGRVNNEQFF. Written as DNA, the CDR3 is TGTGCCAGCAGCTTAACGAGACAGGGTAGAGTGAACAATGAGCAGTTCTTC.

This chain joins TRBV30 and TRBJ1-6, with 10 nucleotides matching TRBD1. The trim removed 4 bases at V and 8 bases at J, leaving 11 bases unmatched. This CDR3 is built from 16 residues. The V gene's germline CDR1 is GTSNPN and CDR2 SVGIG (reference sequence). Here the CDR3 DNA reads TGTGCCTGGAAAAGCCCTCAGACAGGGGGCTATTCACCCCTCCACTTT. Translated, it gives CAWKSPQTGGYSPLHF.

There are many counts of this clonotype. The CDR3 reads CASSRRDGSFLDTEAFF. As DNA, the CDR3 is TGTGCCAGCAGCCGCCGGGACGGCTCATTTTTAGACACTGAAGCTTTCTTT. The gene calls are TRBV3-1 and TRBJ1-1, with a tentative D call TRBD1 (5 bases). The CDR3 totals 17 residues. The germline V and J ends were trimmed by 4 bases and 3 bases, with 21 bases remaining between them. Germline V lookup: CDR1 LGHDT, CDR2 YNNKEL (reference sequence).